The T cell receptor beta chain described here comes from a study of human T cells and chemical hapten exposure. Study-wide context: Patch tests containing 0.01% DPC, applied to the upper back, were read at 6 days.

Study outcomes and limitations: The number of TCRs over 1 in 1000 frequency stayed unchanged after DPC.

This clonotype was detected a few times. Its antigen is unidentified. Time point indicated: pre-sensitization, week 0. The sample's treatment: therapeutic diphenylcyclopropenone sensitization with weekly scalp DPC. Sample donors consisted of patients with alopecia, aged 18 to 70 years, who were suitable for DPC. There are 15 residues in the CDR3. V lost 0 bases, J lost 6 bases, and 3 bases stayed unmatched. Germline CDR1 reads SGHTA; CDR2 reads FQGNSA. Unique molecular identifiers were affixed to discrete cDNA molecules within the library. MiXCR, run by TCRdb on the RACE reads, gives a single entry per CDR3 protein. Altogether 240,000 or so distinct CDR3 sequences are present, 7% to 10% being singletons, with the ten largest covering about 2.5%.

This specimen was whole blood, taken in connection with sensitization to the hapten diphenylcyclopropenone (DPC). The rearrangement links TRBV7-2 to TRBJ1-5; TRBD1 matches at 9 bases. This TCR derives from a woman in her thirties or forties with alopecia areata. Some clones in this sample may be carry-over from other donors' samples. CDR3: CASSLAPTGGQPQHF. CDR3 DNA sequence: TGTGCCAGCAGCTTAGCGCCGACAGGGGGTCAGCCCCAGCATTTT.